The rows below give T cell receptor beta chains drawn from one sample of a study of shared clonotypes between healthy human individuals. The data were produced by immunoSEQ multiplex PCR, yet TCRdb's version contains in-frame clones alone and is incomplete. The sample records some 2,400,000 clones, approximately 96% being singletons. Sequencing was done on a sample of naive CD4+ T cells sorted from blood. These receptors were collected from a man aged 18-30 years in good health. Each CDR3 is given with its conserved first and last residue. D genes are given only for firm matches. Clone size is stated in some rows and not others, as once, few, many or a class when expanded.

.,.,TRBV7-9,TRBJ1-1,CASSRSGGNTEAFF,TGTGCCAGCAGCCGTAGCGGGGGTAACACTGAAGCTTTCTTT
.,.,TRBV5-1,TRBJ2-2,CASSFDGGTGELFF,TGCGCCAGCAGCTTTGATGGCGGCACCGGGGAGCTGTTTTTT
.,.,TRBV6-6,TRBJ1-6,CASSYSRGAGSPLHF,TGTGCCAGCAGTTACTCGAGAGGGGCAGGGTCACCCCTCCACTTT
.,.,TRBV29-1,TRBJ2-3,CSVGYIDTQYF,TGCAGCGTTGGATATATAGATACGCAGTATTTT
.,.,TRBV28,TRBJ1-2,CASRSFYGYTF,TGTGCCAGCAGGAGTTTCTATGGCTACACCTTC
.,TRBD1,TRBV15,TRBJ2-1,CATSRDPVDRLRYNEQFF,TGTGCCACCAGCAGAGATCCAGTGGACAGGTTACGTTACAATGAGCAGTTCTTC
.,TRBD2,TRBV14,TRBJ2-3,CASSQLAGGTDTQYF,TGTGCCAGCAGCCAACTAGCGGGGGGCACAGATACGCAGTATTTT
.,TRBD1,TRBV2,TRBJ2-3,CASSGGQVTDTQYF,TGTGCCAGCAGCGGGGGACAGGTCACAGATACGCAGTATTTT
.,TRBD1,TRBV9,TRBJ2-3,CASSSGRGRLTDTQYF,TGTGCCAGCAGCTCCGGCAGGGGGCGGTTAACAGATACGCAGTATTTT
.,.,TRBV25-1,TRBJ1-4,CATQSTQGNEKLFF,TGTGCCACCCAGTCTACACAGGGAAACGAAAAACTGTTTTTT
.,TRBD2,TRBV5-1,TRBJ2-3,CASSWGTSGLTDTQYF,TGCGCCAGCAGTTGGGGGACTAGCGGCCTGACGGATACGCAGTATTTT
.,TRBD1,TRBV5-1,TRBJ1-4,CASSSGTGLATNEKLFF,TGCGCCAGCAGCTCAGGGACAGGGCTTGCAACTAATGAAAAACTGTTTTTT
.,.,TRBV18,TRBJ2-3,CASSRATGGLDTQYF,TGTGCCAGCTCCAGGGCCACAGGAGGGTTGGATACGCAGTATTTT
.,TRBD2,TRBV14,TRBJ2-4,CASSQETSVRIQYF,TGTGCCAGCAGCCAAGAAACTAGCGTTCGGATTCAGTACTTC
.,.,TRBV9,TRBJ1-6,CASSPGRRLNSPLHF,TGTGCCAGCAGCCCCGGTCGGCGGCTTAATTCACCCCTCCACTTT
.,.,TRBV28,TRBJ2-7,CASSFQGFEQYF,TGTGCCAGCAGTTTCCAGGGTTTCGAGCAGTACTTC
.,TRBD1,TRBV27,TRBJ2-3,CASRPTGGVFTDTQYF,TGTGCCAGCAGACCCACAGGGGGCGTATTCACAGATACGCAGTATTTT
.,TRBD1,TRBV4-1,TRBJ1-1,CASSRGTGNTEAFF,TGCGCCAGCAGCCGAGGGACAGGGAACACTGAAGCTTTCTTT
.,TRBD1,TRBV5-1,TRBJ1-6,CASSSSTGYNSPLHF,TGCGCCAGCAGCTCCTCGACAGGGTATAATTCACCCCTCCACTTT
.,.,TRBV7-2,TRBJ2-1,CASSLWTPSSYNEQFF,TGTGCCAGCAGCTTATGGACTCCGAGCTCCTACAATGAGCAGTTCTTC
few,.,TRBV18,TRBJ1-2,CASSPDSNYGYTF,TGTGCCAGCTCACCGGACAGTAACTATGGCTACACCTTC
.,.,TRBV7-2,TRBJ2-7,CASSPEEGILSYEQYF,TGTGCCAGCAGCCCTGAGGAGGGGATCTTGTCCTACGAGCAGTACTTC
.,TRBD2,TRBV7-3,TRBJ2-5,CASSPGLAGALQGETQYF,TGTGCCAGCAGCCCCGGACTAGCGGGGGCCCTCCAGGGGGAGACCCAGTACTTC
.,.,TRBV15,TRBJ1-6,CATSIGVGGLRHSPLHF,TGTGCCACCAGCATCGGGGTTGGGGGTCTGAGGCATTCACCCCTCCACTTT
.,TRBD1,TRBV7-9,TRBJ1-4,CASSRTGGFSEKLFF,TGTGCCAGCAGCCGGACAGGGGGCTTTTCTGAAAAACTGTTTTTT
.,.,TRBV29-1,TRBJ2-3,CSARQGTDTQYF,TGCAGCGCAAGACAGGGCACAGATACGCAGTATTTT
.,.,TRBV15,TRBJ1-5,CATSRVQGPQHF,TGTGCCACCAGCAGAGTTCAGGGTCCCCAGCATTTT
.,.,TRBV10-3,TRBJ2-2,CAISEGLANTGELFF,TGTGCCATCAGTGAGGGACTGGCGAACACCGGGGAGCTGTTTTTT
.,.,TRBV5-6,TRBJ2-7,CASSLGWGTYEQYF,TGTGCCAGCAGCTTGGGGTGGGGGACCTACGAGCAGTACTTC
few,.,TRBV7-8,TRBJ1-5,CASSLADSNQPQHF,TGTGCCAGCAGCTTAGCGGATAGCAATCAGCCCCAGCATTTT
.,.,TRBV6-5,TRBJ1-1,CASSRQPSNTEAFF,TGTGCCAGCAGTCGACAGCCGTCGAACACTGAAGCTTTCTTT
.,.,TRBV6-1,TRBJ2-3,CASRLDFSTDTQYF,TGTGCCAGCAGGCTGGACTTTTCCACAGATACGCAGTATTTT
.,.,TRBV25-1,TRBJ2-3,CASSTRGDTQYF,TGTGCCAGCAGTACCCGAGGAGATACGCAGTATTTT
.,.,TRBV9,TRBJ2-5,CASTNSGTYKETQYF,TGTGCCAGCACAAATTCCGGGACTTACAAAGAGACCCAGTACTTC
once,.,TRBV28,TRBJ1-5,CASSPINSNQPQHF,TGTGCCAGCAGTCCAATTAATAGCAATCAGCCCCAGCATTTT